This T cell receptor beta chain was identified during a study of tumor and adjacent non-tumor tissue in lung cancer (dated by TCRdb to the late 2010s). General notes on the study: Of the cohort, some 12 patients had adenocarcinoma, 2 had squamous cell carcinoma and 1 had small cell lung cancer. Some 31 paired specimens, one tumor and one normal lung sample per patient, were profiled by TCRbeta CDR3 sequencing. The study compared bulk TCRbeta repertoires from lung tumor tissue and matched distant non-tumor lung tissue of some 15 lung cancer patients. In total, sequencing yielded 125,075,908 productive TCRbeta reads, which works out to an average of about 4.2 million reads per sample. The roughly 15 enrolled patients, of whom 10 were men and 5 were women, were aged about 30 to 80 years and were diagnosed with TNM stage I to III disease.

Many counts were recorded for this clonotype. What antigen it recognizes has not been identified. The record has no base qualities; no much larger clone is one base away. V drops 1 base and J drops 4 bases, leaving 10 bases in between. From cysteine to phenylalanine, the CDR3 is 15 amino acids long. CDR3 DNA is the only sequence kept; it has 45 bases, read in frame from the first base. The method was multiplex PCR. The run used an Illumina HiSeq 2500. TCRbeta libraries were built by three rounds of nested PCR using primers (Table S4), following protocols modified from ARM-PCR. PCR products of 200-500 bp were gel-excised and purified with the QIAquick gel extraction kit before sequencing. On the authors' methods: Reads were cleaned using Trimmomatic, were merged into complete CDR3 sequences using FLASH, and were assigned to V(D)J germline segments using MiTCR. VDJtools was used to compute clonal diversity as the inverse Simpson's index. Productive reads were defined as in-frame sequences without a premature stop codon. Using fastp trimming at Q25 and MiXCR clonotype assembly, TCRdb reanalyzed the public sequencing data and kept in-frame beta chains. Merged by CDR3 protein, the rows form single entries marked with the most common genes and DNA. V and J calls and clone size were set by TCRdb, not the authors. The table for this sample lists 77,000 or so distinct CDR3 sequences; under 85% of them were counted only once. The leading ten clones occupy roughly 12% of the sample.

What the research found in general, with its limitations: Only roughly 14 patients were included in the cohort, and the need for larger samples and more detailed clinical data was noted by the authors. The methods do not name the sequencing platform or mention unique molecular identifiers. TCR diversity was significantly higher in younger patients, and greater tumor TCR diversity was associated with shorter overall survival and shorter disease-free survival. Peripheral blood was not sequenced, so blood TCRbeta repertoires were not examined in the lung cancer patients of the study. Tumor tissue showed significantly greater TCR diversity (inverse Simpson) than normal lung tissue (about 400 vs 180, P = 0.0075, Mann-Whitney U test). The top 100 clones accounted for a significantly larger cumulative portion of the repertoire in normal lung than in tumor tissue.

RNA was isolated from bulk unsorted tissue, and RNA quality was assessed with a NanoDrop ND-1000 and an Agilent 2100. All donors had newly diagnosed lung cancer, had not received prior chemotherapy, and were admitted for thoracic surgery in China between August and November 2014. The study excluded patients who had received radiotherapy or chemotherapy before or who had another cancer at the same time. Pieces of surgical tissue measuring about 1-2.1 cm3 were kept in RNAlater solution and held at -80 degrees C until needed. The specimen was lung tumor tissue. The rearrangement joined TRBV12-3 or TRBV12-4 to TRBJ2-2; the D gene remains uncertain. This sequence was found in a woman aged 45 to 65 with non-small cell lung cancer. The bases read TGTGCCAGCAGTTTAGGGCCCTGGATCACCGGGGAGCTGTTTTTT. Its translation is CASSLGPWITGELFF.